This TCR beta chain was observed in a study of shared clonotypes between healthy human individuals. Study information: Those who served as donors were a couple of women and three men between the ages of 18 and 49. General study findings and limits: Represented genetic and exposure-history diversity was restricted by having few donors. How much donors shared clonotypes was expected to be affected by sequencing depth.

The authors distributed each subset's genomic DNA evenly over several immunoSEQ plates. Sequencing used immunoSEQ multiplex PCR; TCRdb keeps in-frame clones, though not all of them. The sample carries 450,000 to 500,000 clones, approximately 82% recorded once. The CDR3 consists of 11 residues. Per the germline V gene, CDR1 is DFQATT and CDR2 is SNEGSKA (reference sequence). About this clone: The antigen is undetermined. One end of the junction fails to match germline, which may point to a read error. Other DNA sequences in this specimen translate into the identical CDR3.

V gene TRBV20-1 combines with J gene TRBJ1-5, with D unclear. Sequenced material: PBMCs. This TCR was sampled from a woman aged 40 to 50 in good health. Some clones in this sample may be carry-over from other donors' samples. CDR3 in amino acids: CSAKSNQPQHF. In nucleotides, the CDR3 is TGCAGTGCTAAGAGCAATCAGCCACAGCATTTT.